The 21 T cell receptor beta chains below were found in one sample sequenced in a study of shared clonotypes between healthy human individuals. Measured with immunoSEQ multiplex PCR; TCRdb has only the in-frame clones, and not every one. The data hold around 2.1 million clones, with nearly 97% observed a single time. The sequenced sample consisted of naive CD4+ T cells sorted from blood. Subset defined: CD45RA+ positively selected. These receptors all come from a young man in good health.

This clone has just one count. Mismatch with germline at one junction end may stem from a read error. J is TRBJ2-3 and V is TRBV7-7; 10 bases match TRBD2. Germline assignment: CDR1 SSHAT and CDR2 FNYEAQ (reference sequence). The CDR3 is 15 amino acids. In DNA form, the CDR3 reads TGTGCTAGCAGCCCAAGCGGGGGGGCAGGGGATACGCAGTATTTT. Translation gives CASSPSGGAGDTQYF.

V usage is TRBV5-5 and J usage is TRBJ2-7; TRBD1 matches at 10 bases. Germline trimming cut 0 bases from V and 3 bases from J; bases unmatched to any gene: 9. Germline assignment: CDR1 SGHKS and CDR2 YYEKEE (reference sequence). The CDR3 length is 17 residues. As DNA, the CDR3 is TGTGCCAGCAGCTTGGCGTCCCTTCGGGACAGGGGCTACGAGCAGTACTTC. This gives the protein CASSLASLRDRGYEQYF.

The chain couples TRBV30 to TRBJ1-2; a possible D gene is TRBD1 (6 bases). V lost 0 bases to trimming and J lost 8 bases, with 10 bases between them. CDR1 and CDR2 (germline): GTSNPN, SVGIG (reference sequence). The CDR3 is made up of 12 amino acids. The DNA for the CDR3 is TGTGCCTGGAGTGTCCAGGGGAGAGGCTACACCTTC. This translates into CAWSVQGRGYTF.

The V gene is TRBV11-2, the J gene TRBJ2-2; 8 bases are a match to TRBD1. This CDR3 is built from 16 residues. The trim removed 6 bases at V and 7 bases at J, leaving 13 bases unmatched. CDR1 is SGHAT, CDR2 FQNNGV, per germline. This chain's CDR3 is CASRRLMQGAYGELFF. Written as DNA, the CDR3 is TGTGCCAGCAGGAGATTGATGCAGGGGGCTTACGGGGAGCTGTTTTTT.

Note on this clone: Other DNA sequences of this sample code for an identical CDR3. V and J are TRBV6-1 and TRBJ2-6; the D is unclear. Germline V CDR1 and CDR2: MNHNS, SASEGT. Trimming removed 3 bases from V and 1 base from J, with 1 base in between. This CDR3 is 13 amino acids long. This CDR3 is CASSESGANVLTF. The CDR3 DNA sequence: TGTGCCAGCAGTGAGTCTGGGGCCAACGTCCTGACTTTC.

The V and J genes are TRBV29-1 and TRBJ2-5, with 8 positions matching TRBD1. V lost 6 bases to trimming and J lost 2 bases; unmatched junction nucleotides: 5. CDR1 is SQVTM and CDR2 is ANQGSEA in the germline V gene. The CDR3 length is 13 residues. This CDR3 reads CSVYHRGQETQYF. The CDR3 DNA sequence: TGCAGCGTCTACCACAGGGGGCAAGAGACCCAGTACTTC.

CDR3 DNA sequence: TGTGCCAGCAGCGTAGATTCGCGGAGCAAAAACATTCAGTACTTC. Its translation: CASSVDSRSKNIQYF. V and J are TRBV9 and TRBJ2-4; D remains unclear. CDR1 is SGDLS, CDR2 YYNGEE, per germline. This CDR3 comprises 15 residues. Trimming took 0 bases from V and 3 from J, leaving 10 bases between them. The full variable domain, with the rest looked up from reference TRBV9 and TRBJ2-4, is DSGVTQTPKHLITATGQRVTLRCSPRSGDLSVYWYQQSLDQGLQFLIQYYNGEERAKGNILERFSAQQFPDLHSELNLSSLELGDSALYFCASSVDSRSKNIQYFGAGTRLSVL.

This chain uses TRBV9 with TRBJ2-3; 8 bases are shared with TRBD2. This CDR3 has 14 amino acids. Looked up from germline, CDR1 is SGDLS and CDR2 is YYNGEE. J gave up 5 bases and V 0 bases, and 2 bases lay outside the gene matches. CDR3 sequence (DNA): TGTGCCAGCAGCGTAGCTCGGGAGGGAGATACGCAGTATTTT. It codes for CASSVAREGDTQYF.

The chain recombines TRBV18 with TRBJ1-1, with unresolved D. The CDR3 covers 13 residues. Germline V lookup: CDR1 KGHSH, CDR2 LQKENI. V lost 5 bases and J 4 bases, leaving 11 bases between the germline ends. CDR3 in DNA: TGTGCCAGCTCAACCAGTTTGAGCACTGAAGCTTTCTTT. It specifies CASSTSLSTEAFF.

V and J are TRBV28 and TRBJ2-7; D may be TRBD1 (6 bases). The CDR3 is made up of 16 amino acids. With 6 bases removed from V and 0 bases from J, the gap between germline ends came to 18 bases. Looked up from germline, CDR1 is MDHEN and CDR2 is SYDVKM. The CDR3, as DNA: TGTGCCAGCAGATCCGCACAGGGTAGGAGCTCCTACGAGCAGTACTTC. Its translation: CASRSAQGRSSYEQYF. The entire variable domain, with the rest obtained from reference TRBV28 and TRBJ2-7, is as follows: DVKVTQSSRYLVKRTGEKVFLECVQDMDHENMFWYRQDPGLGLRLIYFSYDVKMKEKGDIPEGYSVSREKKERFSLILESASTNQTSMYLCASRSAQGRSSYEQYFGPGTRLTVT.

As to this clone: One junction end does not reproduce the germline sequence, and a read error may be involved. The rearrangement uses TRBV18 and TRBJ2-2, with 9 bases aligning to TRBD1. Germline V gene data show CDR1 as KGHSH and CDR2 as LQKENI. This CDR3 contains 17 residues. The CDR3 nucleotides are TGTGCCAGCTCTCCACCGGACAGGGGCACGAACACCGGGGAGCTGTTTTTT. Translation gives CASSPPDRGTNTGELFF.

V gene TRBV7-2 combines with J gene TRBJ2-1; 10 bases are shared with TRBD1. This CDR3 spans 15 amino acids. Trimming at V came to 1 base and at J to 9 bases, leaving 6 bases not matched to a gene. Germline loops: CDR1 SGHTA, CDR2 FQGNSA. CDR3 sequence (DNA): TGTGCCAGCAGCTTAGAAGACAGGGGGCAAGGTGAGCAGTTCTTC. The encoded protein is CASSLEDRGQGEQFF.

The chain employs TRBV6-1 and TRBJ2-7, with D possibly TRBD1 on 6 matching bases. CDR3 length: 15 amino acids. Germline assignment: CDR1 MNHNS and CDR2 SASEGT. Trimming left V 2 bases short and J 2 bases short, with 13 bases between. CDR3 nucleotide sequence: TGTGCCAGCAGTGAACTTACAGGGTTGACCTACGAGCAGTACTTC. Its translation is CASSELTGLTYEQYF.

Turning to this clone: Other DNA sequences in this specimen translate into the identical CDR3. J is TRBJ2-4 and V is TRBV7-2; 9 bases line up with TRBD2. This CDR3 spans 15 amino acids. The V gene's germline CDR1 is SGHTA and CDR2 FQGNSA. V lost 5 bases to trimming and J lost 1 base; unmatched junction nucleotides: 3. CDR3 region: CASSLGLAAKNIQYF. In DNA, the CDR3 is TGTGCCAGCAGCCTTGGACTAGCGGCCAAAAACATTCAGTACTTC.

This clone has only one observation. The chain employs TRBV16 and TRBJ1-4; 9 nucleotides agree with TRBD1. The germline V gene encodes CDR1 KGHSY and CDR2 FQNENV. Unmatched junction bases numbered 4, after V lost 0 bases and J lost 8 bases. The CDR3 runs to 15 residues. CDR3 nucleotide sequence: TGTGCCAGCAGCCAATCAAGGACAGGGGAGGAAAAACTGTTTTTT. This codes for CASSQSRTGEEKLFF.

The chain employs TRBV6-5 and TRBJ2-2; possible D gene TRBD1, 6 bases. The V end was cut by 5 bases, the J end by 3 bases, with 10 bases between. CDR1 is MNHEY and CDR2 is SVGAGI in the germline V gene. The CDR3 runs to 14 residues. CDR3 protein: CASSQGQYTGELFF. The CDR3 nucleotides are TGTGCCAGCAGTCAAGGACAGTACACCGGGGAGCTGTTTTTT.

This clone was found once. This chain joins TRBV12-5 and TRBJ2-5; 8 nucleotides agree with TRBD1. Germline values: CDR1 LGHNT, CDR2 FRNRAP. This CDR3 contains 18 residues. With 1 base clipped from V and 4 bases from J, the junction kept 14 bases outside the gene matches. In DNA form, the CDR3 reads TGTGCTAGTGGTTTGGGGACTAAGACAGGGGCGGATGTAGAGACCCAGTACTTC. Protein product: CASGLGTKTGADVETQYF.

As for this clone: Compared with germline, one end of the junction differs, possibly owing to a read error. This chain joins TRBV7-7 and TRBJ2-2, with D possibly TRBD1 on 6 matching bases. CDR1 SSHAT and CDR2 FNYEAQ come from the germline V gene (reference sequence). This CDR3 spans 14 amino acids. The CDR3 DNA reads as TGTGCTAGCAGCTCGGACAGTTACACCGGGGAGCTGTTTTTT. It specifies CASSSDSYTGELFF.

The chain recombines TRBV19 with TRBJ2-7; TRBD2 agrees at 12 bases. The CDR3 covers 14 residues. CDR1 and CDR2 from the germline V gene are LNHDA and SQIVND (reference sequence). V shed 8 bases, J shed 1 base, and the junction held 3 bases outside the gene matches. DNA for the CDR3: TGTGCCAGTCGGACTAGCGGGAAGTCCTACGAGCAGTACTTC. This codes for CASRTSGKSYEQYF.

On this clone: This sample also contains other DNA sequences that code for the same CDR3. CDR3 in DNA: TGTGCCAGCAGCTTAGCTCGGGGCAGCACTGAAGCTTTCTTT. This encodes CASSLARGSTEAFF. The V call is TRBV7-9, the J call TRBJ1-1; weak D call: TRBD1 (5 bases). V shed 0 bases and J shed 4 bases, with 9 bases lying between them. The CDR3 totals 14 residues. Germline CDR1 SEHNR, CDR2 FQNEAQ (reference sequence).

V gene TRBV30 combines with J gene TRBJ1-6; no clear D gene. Germline CDR1 GTSNPN, CDR2 SVGIG (reference sequence). This CDR3 is built from 13 residues. Trimming pared 5 bases from V and 7 bases from J, leaving 12 bases between. The CDR3 coding sequence is TGTGCCTGGGACATTCCCCCCAATTCACCCCTCCACTTT. Amino acid sequence: CAWDIPPNSPLHF.